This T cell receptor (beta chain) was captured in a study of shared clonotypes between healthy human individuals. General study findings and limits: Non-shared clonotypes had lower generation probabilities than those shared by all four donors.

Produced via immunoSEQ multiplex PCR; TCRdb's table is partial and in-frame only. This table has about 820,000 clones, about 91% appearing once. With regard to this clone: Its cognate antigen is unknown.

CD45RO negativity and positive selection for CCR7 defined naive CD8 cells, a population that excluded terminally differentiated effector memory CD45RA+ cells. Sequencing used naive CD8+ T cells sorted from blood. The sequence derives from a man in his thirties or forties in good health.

DNA of the CDR3: TGTGCCAGCAGTTTCAGGGCGAACTCCTACAATGAGCAGTTCTTC. This sequence encodes CASSFRANSYNEQFF. This sequence joins TRBV25-1 and TRBJ2-1, with D perhaps matching TRBD1 (5 bases). The CDR3 has 15 residues. Trimming left V 5 bases short and J 0 bases short, with 11 bases between. Germline loops: CDR1 MGHDK, CDR2 SYGVNS.